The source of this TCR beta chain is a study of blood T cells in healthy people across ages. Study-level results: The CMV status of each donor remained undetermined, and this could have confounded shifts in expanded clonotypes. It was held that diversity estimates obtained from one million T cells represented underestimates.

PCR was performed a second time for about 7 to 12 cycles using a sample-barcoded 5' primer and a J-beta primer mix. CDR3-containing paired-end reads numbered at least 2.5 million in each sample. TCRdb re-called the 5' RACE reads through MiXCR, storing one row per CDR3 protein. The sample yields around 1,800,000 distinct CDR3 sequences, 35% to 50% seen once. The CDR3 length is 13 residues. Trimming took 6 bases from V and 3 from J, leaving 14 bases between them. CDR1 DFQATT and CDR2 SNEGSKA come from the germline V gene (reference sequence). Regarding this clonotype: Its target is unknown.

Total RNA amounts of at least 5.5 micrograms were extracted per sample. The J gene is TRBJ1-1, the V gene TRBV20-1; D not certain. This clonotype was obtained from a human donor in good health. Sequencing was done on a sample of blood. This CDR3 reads CSAVEGADTEAFF. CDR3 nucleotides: TGCAGTGCCGTTGAGGGCGCGGACACTGAAGCTTTCTTT.